A single sample is the source of the 20 T cell receptor beta chains below, sequenced in a study of CD4 and CD8 cells across lung adenocarcinoma regions. Using its own MiXCR run on the PCR reads, TCRdb lists one record per CDR3 protein. The sample contains 9,500 to 11,000 distinct CDR3 sequences, about 53% of which appear only once. Specimen: CD4+ T cells from the center of a lung tumor. These receptors were obtained from a male donor with lung adenocarcinoma. The CD4 and CD8 labels of this study may be unreliable.

By share, this clonotype counts as large. The chain joins TRBV6-4 to TRBJ2-5; a weak D match, TRBD1 (5 bases). The DNA end is more similar to TRBJ2-3, so the J call may be wrong. This CDR3 spans 14 amino acids. The germline V gene has CDR1 MRHNA and CDR2 SNTAGT. This CDR3 is CASSEGLVSDTQYF. The CDR3 coding sequence is TGTGCCAGCAGTGAGGGGCTAGTTTCGGATACGCAGTATTTT.

This clonotype was detected a few times. The V call is TRBV6-5, the J call TRBJ2-3, with 10 bases matching TRBD2. V lost 4 bases and J lost 5; bases outside the gene matches: 18. The CDR3 is made up of 19 amino acids. Germline CDR1 MNHEY, CDR2 SVGAGI. In nucleotides, the CDR3 is TGTGCCAGCAGTTCCACCGGGGTAGCGGGGGGCCGAGGCCAAGATACGCAGTATTTT. This codes for CASSSTGVAGGRGQDTQYF.

This chain links TRBV27 with TRBJ2-3; the match to TRBD2 covers 9 bases. The J call is in doubt because the DNA end fits TRBJ2-7 better. The CDR3 extends over 19 amino acids. CDR1 and CDR2 (germline): MNHEY, SMNVEV (reference sequence). The CDR3 loop is CASRATGLAGLSAKNTQYF. The CDR3 DNA is TGTGCCAGCAGAGCCACGGGGCTAGCGGGGCTGTCAGCCAAAAATACGCAGTACTTC.

Concerning this clonotype: One end of the junction does not line up with germline, which may come from a read error. This chain connects TRBV6-5 to TRBJ2-3, with 9 bases fitting TRBD2. CDR3 length: 16 amino acids. Germline assignment: CDR1 MNHEY and CDR2 SVGAGI. The CDR3 sequence: CASSSFAGGRPGEQFF. In nucleotides, the CDR3 is TGTGCCAGCAGTTCCTTCGCGGGGGGGCGTCCAGGGGAGCAGTTTTTT.

V and J are TRBV7-6 and TRBJ1-5, with D possibly matching TRBD1 (6 bases). CDR1 SGHVS and CDR2 FNYEAQ come from the germline V gene. The germline V and J ends were trimmed by 1 base and 7 bases, with 14 bases remaining between them. The length of the CDR3 is 15 residues. In nucleotides, the CDR3 is TGTGCCAGCAGCTTAGACCAGGGGTTCCGGCAGCCCCAGCATTTT. Amino acids: CASSLDQGFRQPQHF.

The chain uses TRBV12-3 or TRBV12-4 and TRBJ1-6; no reliable D call. CDR3 size: 14 residues. The V and J ends lost 1 base and 7 bases respectively, with 8 bases between them. The CDR3 nucleotides read TGTGCCAGCAGTTTAGTCCCGGGAAATTCACCCCTCCACTTT. Protein: CASSLVPGNSPLHF.

This clonotype was seen more than once but under ten times. This chain uses TRBV11-2 with TRBJ2-1; weak D call: TRBD2 (6 bases). V lost 2 bases and J 9 bases, leaving 23 bases between the germline ends. CDR1 and CDR2 (germline): SGHAT, FQNNGV. CDR3 length equals 17 residues. The CDR3 DNA reads as TGTGCCAGCAGCTTAAGGTCTCCGGGGCTAGCGAGAAGTGAGCAGTTCTTC. Translated: CASSLRSPGLARSEQFF.

Remarks on this clonotype: At one boundary the junction diverges from the germline segment, which might be a read error. The chain links TRBV6-1 to TRBJ2-3, with 8 nucleotides matching TRBD2. The germline V gene has CDR1 MNHNS and CDR2 SASEGT. The CDR3 is 14 residues long. In DNA form, the CDR3 reads TGTGCCAGCAGTGATACTAGCGGCGAAGATACCCAGTATTTT. The encoded protein is CASSDTSGEDTQYF.

The genes are TRBV6-1 and TRBJ2-1; TRBD2 agrees at 7 bases. The end of the DNA is better explained by TRBJ2-5, so the J call may be wrong. This CDR3 comprises 17 residues. Germline V CDR1 and CDR2: MNHNS, SASEGT. CDR3 loop: CASRGPIWAGVVETQYF. CDR3 nucleotide sequence: TGTGCCAGCAGAGGCCCCATATGGGCGGGAGTGGTAGAGACCCAGTACTTC.

The chain couples TRBV6-5 to TRBJ2-5, with D maybe TRBD1 (5 bases). The J call is uncertain, as TRBJ2-7 better fits the DNA end. This CDR3 contains 14 residues. Germline CDR1 reads MNHEY; CDR2 reads SVGAGI. This CDR3 is CASSYGQGTYEQYF. The CDR3 nucleotides are TGTGCCAGCAGTTACGGGCAGGGAACCTACGAGCAGTACTTC.

The chain employs TRBV20-1 and TRBJ2-3, with 10 positions matching TRBD1. CDR3 length: 17 amino acids. Germline CDR1 and CDR2: DFQATT and SNEGSKA (reference sequence). V lost 3 bases to trimming and J lost 3 bases; unmatched junction nucleotides: 12. The CDR3 is CSARRDRGRGRTDTQYF. The CDR3 nucleotides are TGCAGTGCTAGGAGGGACAGGGGAAGGGGTCGGACAGATACGCAGTATTTT.

With regard to this clonotype: The junction departs from germline at one end; a sequencing error may be responsible. The chain joins TRBV6-5 to TRBJ2-4; D gene uncertain. Germline loops: CDR1 MNHEY, CDR2 SVGAGI. CDR3 length: 15 amino acids. The CDR3 nucleotides are TGTGCCAGCGGCTACGGGCTGTGGGCCAAAAACATTCAGTACTTT. Translated: CASGYGLWAKNIQYF.

The gene calls are TRBV10-1 and TRBJ2-1; 9 bases line up with TRBD2. Germline-derived CDR1 and CDR2 are WNHNN and SYGVQD (reference sequence). CDR3 length: 15 residues. The junction had 14 bases not matched to a gene; V was cut back by 8 bases and J by 9 bases. CDR3 in DNA: TGCGCCAGCTCTAAGGCGGTTAGCGGGAGTGGTGAGCAGTTCTTC. Translated: CASSKAVSGSGEQFF.

This clonotype came up many times. This sequence joins TRBV6-2 or TRBV6-3 and TRBJ1-4, with D perhaps TRBD1 (6 bases). This CDR3 region has 19 residues. Looked up from germline, CDR1 is MNHEY and CDR2 is SVGEGT. V was trimmed by 6 bases and J by 0 bases, leaving 23 bases between them. The CDR3 loop is CASSPHLLGQLATNEKLFF. The CDR3 DNA follows: TGTGCCAGCAGCCCTCACCTCCTTGGACAGCTTGCAACTAATGAAAAACTGTTTTTT.

A note on this clonotype: The junction departs from germline at one end; a sequencing error may be responsible. The V call is TRBV6-1, the J call TRBJ2-5; perhaps D is TRBD1 or TRBD2 (5 bases each). CDR3 size: 15 residues. The V gene's germline CDR1 is MNHNS and CDR2 SASEGT. The CDR3 region has the DNA TGTGCCAGCGGTGAGACGGGCCGGGGCCAAGAGACGCAGTACTTC. It codes for CASGETGRGQETQYF.

The sample holds a few counts of this clonotype. V gene TRBV6-4 combines with J gene TRBJ2-1; D is uncertain. The ends were cut back, 3 bases at V and 8 bases at J, with 11 bases in the middle. Germline V gene sequence: CDR1 MRHNA, CDR2 SNTAGT. This CDR3 region has 13 residues. Written as DNA, the CDR3 is TGTGCCAGCAGTGAAGGAGAGAGGCATGAGCAGTTCTTC. Amino acid sequence: CASSEGERHEQFF.

The table lists this clonotype with many counts. V is TRBV27 and J is TRBJ2-1; a weak D match, TRBD1 (6 bases). CDR3 size: 16 residues. V lost 6 bases and J lost 0, with 15 bases in between. CDR1 MNHEY and CDR2 SMNVEV come from the germline V gene (reference sequence). The CDR3 loop is CASSTGMVSSYNEQFF. The CDR3 DNA follows: TGTGCCAGCAGCACAGGGATGGTGAGCTCCTACAATGAGCAGTTCTTC.

The chain recombines TRBV7-6 with TRBJ2-3; D tentatively fits TRBD1 or TRBD2 (5 bases each). The CDR3 consists of 14 residues. The germline V gene encodes CDR1 SGHVS and CDR2 FNYEAQ. The V gene lost 5 bases and the J gene lost 9 bases, with 18 bases spanning the gap. The CDR3 loop is CASSHSGRDGTQYF. CDR3 DNA: TGTGCCAGCAGCCACAGCGGACGGGACGGAACGCAGTATTTT.

As for this clonotype: One end of the junction is discordant with germline, which a read error may explain. In nucleotides, the CDR3 is TGTGCCAGCAGTGTGCTCGTGAGGACGGATGAGCAGTATTTC. It specifies CASSVLVRTDEQYF. This chain joins TRBV6-1 and TRBJ2-1; D is unclear. The CDR3 has 14 residues. Germline CDR1 MNHNS, CDR2 SASEGT.

This rearrangement joins TRBV12-3 or TRBV12-4 to TRBJ1-2, with a weak D call TRBD1 (5 bases). The CDR3 totals 13 residues. Between the trimmed V and J ends, which lost 6 bases and 4 bases, there was a span of 12 bases. This CDR3 reads CASSADSFYGYTF. As DNA, the CDR3 is TGTGCCAGCAGCGCCGACAGCTTCTATGGCTACACCTTC.